This is a list of T cell receptor beta chains from one sample in a study of blood T cell repertoires in COVID-19. Assay: immunoSEQ multiplex PCR; the TCRdb copy retains only in-frame clones and omits some. The table records fewer than 200,000 clones, roughly 86% of them present only once. The sequenced material came from peripheral blood. The source of these receptors is a woman aged 80 or over with COVID-19, enrolled during active disease. Each CDR3 is given with its conserved first and last residue.

TRBV5-1 | CASSLASSRDTGELFF
TRBV5-1 | CASSLVYPTGELFF
TRBV6-2/TRBV6-3 | CASSYMARGAYNEQFF
TRBV11-2 | CASSVYWDSGYYNEQFF
TRBV7-2 | CASSPSGVLGTEAFF
TRBV11-2 | CASSLDMGQTF
TRBV3-1/TRBV3-2 | CASSQGQGLNSPLHF
TRBV7-2 | CASSLKPRDGTNEKLFF
TRBV5-1 | CASSLLDQGQGASRNTF
TRBV2 | CASSLAGDGTDTQYF